This entry describes one TCR beta chain. Its target is unknown. The data originate from a study of shared clonotypes between healthy human individuals. Study-level points and caveats: Memory subsets generally showed smaller estimated richness than naive subsets did.

Partitioning of CD4+ cells yielded a CD45RA+ naive subset and a CD45RA-negative memory subset. Under the authors' procedure: With immunoSEQ giving junction-only sequences and no quality scores, filtering differed. Sequencing was performed with immunoSEQ multiplex PCR; in TCRdb, only in-frame clones are kept and a portion is missing. V, J and clone size are those of that table, while D and trimming were read from the DNA. The sample holds about 1 million clones, more than 60% seen once. Per the germline V gene, CDR1 is WNHNN and CDR2 is SYGVQD (reference sequence). The germline V and J ends were trimmed by 2 bases and 5 bases, with 11 bases remaining between them. This CDR3 comprises 14 residues.

The chain joins TRBV10-1 to TRBJ2-3; D not resolved. Sequences were obtained from memory CD4+ T cells sorted from blood. Subset specified: CD45RA-negative fraction. This TCR was sampled from a man younger than 35 in good health. CDR3 protein: CASSEGTVRDTQYF. For the CDR3, the DNA is TGCGCCAGCAGTGAGGGAACAGTACGAGATACGCAGTATTTT.